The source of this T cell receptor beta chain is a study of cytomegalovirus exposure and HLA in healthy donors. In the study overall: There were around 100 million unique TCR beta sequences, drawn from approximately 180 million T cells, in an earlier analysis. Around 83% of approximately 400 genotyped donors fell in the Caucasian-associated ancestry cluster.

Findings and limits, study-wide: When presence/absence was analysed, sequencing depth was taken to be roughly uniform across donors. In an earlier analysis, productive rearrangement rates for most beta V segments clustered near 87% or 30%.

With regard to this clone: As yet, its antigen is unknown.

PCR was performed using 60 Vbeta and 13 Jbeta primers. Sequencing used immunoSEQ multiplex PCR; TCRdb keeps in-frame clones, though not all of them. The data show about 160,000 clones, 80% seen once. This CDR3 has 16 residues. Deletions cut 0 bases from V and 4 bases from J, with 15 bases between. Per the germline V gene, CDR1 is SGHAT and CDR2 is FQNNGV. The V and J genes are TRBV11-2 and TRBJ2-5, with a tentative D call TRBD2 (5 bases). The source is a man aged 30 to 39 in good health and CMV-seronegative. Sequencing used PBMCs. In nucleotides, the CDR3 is TGTGCCAGCAGCTTAGATCCGCTATCGGGGAGAGAGACCCAGTACTTC. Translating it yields CASSLDPLSGRETQYF.